This T cell receptor beta chain was captured by sequencing in a study of T cells in Graves' hyperthyroidism and ophthalmopathy. Graves' hyperthyroidism without ophthalmopathy progression within 18 months was termed stable. Orbital computed tomography, thyroid ultrasound, serum thyroxine and TRAb, and clinical symptoms together informed the diagnoses. PBMCs were derived from approximately 10 ml fresh peripheral blood. Trimming shortened V by 3 bases and J by 7 bases, and 19 bases separated the two germline ends. In germline, CDR1 is SEHNR, CDR2 FQNEAQ (reference sequence). The length of the CDR3 is 16 residues. This clonotype occurred many times. Amplified TCR beta CDR3 regions derived from RNA transcripts. The HTBI primer set drove a first-round RT-PCR of the TCR CDR3. TCRdb re-derived calls from the multiplex PCR reads in MiXCR, one entry per CDR3 protein. The sample includes 500,000 to 600,000 distinct CDR3 sequences, 16% of them seen just once.

The receptor's source is a woman younger than 35 with Graves' hyperthyroidism. This rearrangement joins TRBV7-9 to TRBJ2-4; weak D call: TRBD2 (5 bases). The sequenced sample consisted of blood. CDR3 in amino acids: CASSLAPADRRNIQYF. Written as DNA, the CDR3 is TGTGCCAGCAGCTTGGCCCCAGCGGACCGTAGGAACATTCAGTACTTC.